A single sample gave rise to the 15 T cell receptor beta chains below, sequenced in a study of blood T cell repertoires in COVID-19. Libraries were prepared by immunoSEQ multiplex PCR; TCRdb keeps only in-frame clonotypes and omits some of them. Of 200,000 or so clones listed, 70% to 90% are singletons. The sequenced sample was peripheral blood. Receptor source: a man aged 55 to 70 with acute or convalescent COVID-19.

This clone was recorded a few times. The gene calls are TRBV5-1 and TRBJ2-1, with 10 nucleotides matching TRBD1. The CDR3 sequence is 16 residues long. The V gene end was trimmed by 4 bases and the J gene end by 5 bases; junction bases not matched to a gene: 9. The V gene's germline CDR1 is SGHRS and CDR2 YFSETQ. The DNA of the CDR3 is TGCGCCAGCAGCGACCTCCGGGACAGGGGAAACAATGAGCAGTTCTTC. It specifies CASSDLRDRGNNEQFF.

This chain links TRBV7-9 with TRBJ2-2; D possibly corresponds to TRBD2 (6 bases). This CDR3 contains 15 residues. Trimming removed 4 bases from V and 2 bases from J, with 11 bases in between. Germline V gene sequence: CDR1 SEHNR, CDR2 FQNEAQ (reference sequence). CDR3 amino acids: CASSWLATNTGELFF. CDR3 bases: TGTGCCAGCAGCTGGCTAGCGACTAACACCGGGGAGCTGTTTTTT.

This chain uses TRBV7-2 with TRBJ2-4; 7 positions agree with TRBD1. The CDR3 runs 16 residues. The J segment lost 0 bases and the V segment lost 5 bases, leaving 7 bases of the junction unmatched. The germline gives CDR1 SGHTA, CDR2 FQGNSA. The CDR3 sequence is CASSPRGTIAKNIQYF. DNA for the CDR3: TGTGCCAGCAGCCCCAGGGGGACCATAGCCAAAAACATTCAGTACTTC.

As concerns this clone: This sample includes further DNA sequences coding for the same CDR3. The chain combines TRBV5-6 with TRBJ1-2, with 9 nucleotides matching TRBD1. Germline CDR1 reads SGHDT; CDR2 reads YYEEEE. J was trimmed by 6 bases and V by 4 bases; bases with no gene match: 4. The CDR3 spans 13 residues. CDR3 region: CASSDTGGNGYTF. Here the CDR3 DNA reads TGTGCCAGCAGCGACACAGGGGGCAATGGCTACACCTTC. Based on the CDR3 plus reference TRBV5-6 and TRBJ1-2, the full variable domain is DAGVTQSPTHLIKTRGQQVTLRCSPKSGHDTVSWYQQALGQGPQFIFQYYEEEERQRGNFPDRFSGHQFPNYSSELNVNALLLGDSALYLCASSDTGGNGYTFGSGTRLTVV.

This clone appeared a single time. The chain has TRBV6-4 and TRBJ2-5, with 12 bases aligning to TRBD2. Per germline, CDR1 MRHNA and CDR2 SNTAGT. V shed 0 bases, J shed 6 bases, and the junction held 8 bases outside the gene matches. The CDR3 has 17 amino acids. The CDR3: CASSDSSSGRAFKTQYF. In DNA form, the CDR3 reads TGTGCCAGCAGTGACTCCTCTAGCGGGAGGGCCTTTAAGACCCAGTACTTC.

The rearrangement uses TRBV7-2 and TRBJ2-7; 8 nucleotides agree with TRBD2. This CDR3 contains 16 residues. Trimming at V came to 1 base and at J to 4 bases, leaving 9 bases not matched to a gene. The germline V gene encodes CDR1 SGHTA and CDR2 FQGNSA. CDR3 region: CASSLGAAGVVYEQYF. CDR3 coding DNA: TGTGCCAGCAGCTTAGGGGCAGCGGGAGTTGTGTACGAGCAGTACTTC.

This clone was recorded only once. V and J are TRBV11-2 and TRBJ2-1; D is perhaps TRBD1 (5 bases). The CDR3 loop spans 13 amino acids. CDR1 and CDR2 (germline): SGHAT, FQNNGV. V was trimmed by 5 bases and J by 10 bases, leaving 15 bases between them. CDR3 bases: TGTGCCAGCAGCACACAGGATCCCCCGGAGCAGTTCTTC. Its protein is CASSTQDPPEQFF.

V gene TRBV28 combines with J gene TRBJ2-1, with D perhaps TRBD1 (7 bases). Per the germline V gene, CDR1 is MDHEN and CDR2 is SYDVKM. The CDR3 length is 13 residues. Trimming stripped 6 bases from V and 7 bases from J, with 13 bases between. The CDR3: CASSPQGGNEQFF. CDR3 in DNA: TGTGCCAGCAGCCCTCAGGGGGGTAATGAGCAGTTCTTC.

The V call is TRBV6-2 or TRBV6-3, the J call TRBJ1-5; 8 bases match TRBD1. Germline V lookup: CDR1 MNHEY, CDR2 SVGEGT. V lost 5 bases and J lost 12; bases outside the gene matches: 6. The CDR3 is 12 residues long. The CDR3 here is CASSIRTGNQHF. The CDR3 bases are TGTGCCAGCAGTATAAGGACAGGGAACCAGCATTTT.

The chain recombines TRBV4-1 with TRBJ2-7; D ambiguous. V dropped 1 base and J dropped 5 bases, with 6 bases sitting between them. The CDR3 has 12 amino acids. CDR1 is MGHRA and CDR2 is YSYEKL in the germline V gene. Here the CDR3 DNA reads TGCGCCAGCAGCCAAGGCAGGAACGAGCAGTACTTC. It codes for CASSQGRNEQYF.

The chain combines TRBV7-3 with TRBJ2-5; TRBD2 might be the D (5 bases). The CDR3 length is 13 residues. V dropped 2 bases and J dropped 4 bases, with 8 bases sitting between them. Germline CDR1 and CDR2: SGHTA and FQGTGA. CDR3 protein: CASSLSAGETQYF. The CDR3 DNA reads TGTGCCAGCAGCTTATCGGCGGGAGAGACCCAGTACTTC.

The chain carries TRBV9 and TRBJ2-3; weak D call: TRBD1 (5 bases). This CDR3 is built from 14 residues. Germline-derived CDR1 and CDR2 are SGDLS and YYNGEE. Trimming left V 2 bases short and J 0 bases short, with 7 bases between. This chain's CDR3 is CASSVDSSTDTQYF. CDR3 bases: TGTGCCAGCAGCGTTGACAGTAGCACAGATACGCAGTATTTT.

V gene TRBV6-5 combines with J gene TRBJ1-5; the D is unclear. Germline V CDR1 and CDR2: MNHEY, SVGAGI. This CDR3 spans 16 amino acids. Deletions cut 0 bases from V and 1 base from J, with 10 bases between. CDR3 nucleotide sequence: TGTGCCAGCAGTTACTCGGTACCGGGAAGCAATCAGCCCCAGCATTTT. Its protein is CASSYSVPGSNQPQHF.

The V gene is TRBV7-9, the J gene TRBJ2-4, with 9 bases that match TRBD1. Germline V lookup: CDR1 SEHNR, CDR2 FQNEAQ (reference sequence). The V segment lost 4 bases and the J segment 8 bases; nucleotides outside the gene matches: 6. The CDR3 has 14 amino acids. For the CDR3, the DNA is TGTGCCAGCAGCTCCGGGACAGGGTCGGACATTCAGTACTTC. Its protein is CASSSGTGSDIQYF.

The genes are TRBV9 and TRBJ2-5, with D possibly TRBD2 on 6 matching bases. Trimming shortened V by 0 bases and J by 5 bases, and 23 bases separated the two germline ends. Germline V gene data show CDR1 as SGDLS and CDR2 as YYNGEE. This CDR3 spans 18 amino acids. The CDR3 region has the DNA TGTGCCAGCAGCGTAGGGGGACTGAAAAAGGCGGAGGTTGAGACCCAGTACTTC. Protein sequence: CASSVGGLKKAEVETQYF.